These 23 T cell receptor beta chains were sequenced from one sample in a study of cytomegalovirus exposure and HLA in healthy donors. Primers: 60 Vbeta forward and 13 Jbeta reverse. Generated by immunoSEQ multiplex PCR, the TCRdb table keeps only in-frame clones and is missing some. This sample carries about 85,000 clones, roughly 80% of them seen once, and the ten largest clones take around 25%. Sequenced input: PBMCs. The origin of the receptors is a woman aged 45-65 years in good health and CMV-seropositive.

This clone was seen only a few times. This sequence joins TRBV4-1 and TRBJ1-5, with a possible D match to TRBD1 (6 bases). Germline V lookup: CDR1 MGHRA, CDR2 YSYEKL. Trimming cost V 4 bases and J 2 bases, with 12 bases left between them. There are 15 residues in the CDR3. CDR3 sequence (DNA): TGCGCCAGCAGCCCACAGGGAGTTGGCAATCAGCCCCAGCATTTT. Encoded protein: CASSPQGVGNQPQHF.

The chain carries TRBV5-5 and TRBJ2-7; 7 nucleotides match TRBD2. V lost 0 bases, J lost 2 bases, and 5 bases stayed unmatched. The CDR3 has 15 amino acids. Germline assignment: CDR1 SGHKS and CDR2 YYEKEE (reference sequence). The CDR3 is CASSLGTGGPYEQYF. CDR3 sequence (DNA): TGTGCCAGCAGCTTGGGGACGGGGGGACCCTACGAGCAGTACTTC.

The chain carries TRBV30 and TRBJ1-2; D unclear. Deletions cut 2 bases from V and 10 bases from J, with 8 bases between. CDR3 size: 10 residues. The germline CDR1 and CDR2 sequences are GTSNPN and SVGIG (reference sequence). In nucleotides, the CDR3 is TGTGCCTGGAGTATGGGCTCCTACACCTTC. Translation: CAWSMGSYTF.

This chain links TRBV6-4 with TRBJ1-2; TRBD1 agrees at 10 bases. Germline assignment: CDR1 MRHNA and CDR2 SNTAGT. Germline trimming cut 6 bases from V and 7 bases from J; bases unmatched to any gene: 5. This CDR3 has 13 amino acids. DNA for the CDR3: TGTGCCAGCAGACCGGGACAGGGGACTGGCTACACCTTC. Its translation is CASRPGQGTGYTF.

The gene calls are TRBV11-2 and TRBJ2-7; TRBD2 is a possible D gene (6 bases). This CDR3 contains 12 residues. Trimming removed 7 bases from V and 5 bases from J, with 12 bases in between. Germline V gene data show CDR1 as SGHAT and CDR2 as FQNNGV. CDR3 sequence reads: CASTVGGHEQYF. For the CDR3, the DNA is TGTGCCAGCACAGTAGGAGGGCACGAGCAGTACTTC.

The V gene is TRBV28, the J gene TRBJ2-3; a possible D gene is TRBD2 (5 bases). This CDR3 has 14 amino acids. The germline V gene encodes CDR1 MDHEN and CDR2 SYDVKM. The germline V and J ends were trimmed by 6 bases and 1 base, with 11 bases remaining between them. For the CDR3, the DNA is TGTGCCAGCAGGAGGGATGGTGGCACAGATACGCAGTATTTT. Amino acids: CASRRDGGTDTQYF.

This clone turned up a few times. CDR3 protein: CASSGTVYQPQHF. As DNA, the CDR3 is TGTGCCAGTTCCGGGACAGTCTATCAGCCCCAGCATTTT. The chain carries TRBV2 and TRBJ1-5; TRBD1 agrees at 7 bases. After removal of 9 bases from V and 5 bases from J, the junction contained 7 bases not matched to a gene. The V gene's germline CDR1 is SNHLY and CDR2 FYNNEI. The CDR3 has 13 residues.

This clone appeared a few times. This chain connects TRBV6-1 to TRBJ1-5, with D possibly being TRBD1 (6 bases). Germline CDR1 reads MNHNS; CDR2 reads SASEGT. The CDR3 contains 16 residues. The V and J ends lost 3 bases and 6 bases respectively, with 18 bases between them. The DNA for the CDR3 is TGTGCCAGCAGTGATCGGAGGAACAGGGTTGGTCAGCCCCAGCATTTT. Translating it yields CASSDRRNRVGQPQHF.

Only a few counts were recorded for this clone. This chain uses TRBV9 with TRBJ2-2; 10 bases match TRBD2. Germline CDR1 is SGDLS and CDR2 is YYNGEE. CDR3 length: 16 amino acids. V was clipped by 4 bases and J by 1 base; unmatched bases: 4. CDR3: CASSPRLAGNTGELFF. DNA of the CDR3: TGTGCCAGCAGCCCCAGACTAGCGGGGAACACCGGGGAGCTGTTTTTT. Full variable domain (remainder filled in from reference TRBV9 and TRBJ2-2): DSGVTQTPKHLITATGQRVTLRCSPRSGDLSVYWYQQSLDQGLQFLIQYYNGEERAKGNILERFSAQQFPDLHSELNLSSLELGDSALYFCASSPRLAGNTGELFFGEGSRLTVL.

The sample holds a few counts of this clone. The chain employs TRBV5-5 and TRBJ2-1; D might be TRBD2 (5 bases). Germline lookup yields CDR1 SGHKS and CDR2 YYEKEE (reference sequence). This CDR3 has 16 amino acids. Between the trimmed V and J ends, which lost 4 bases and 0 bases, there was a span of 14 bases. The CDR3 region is CASSLTWRSSYNEQFF. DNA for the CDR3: TGTGCCAGCAGCCTAACCTGGAGGTCCTCCTACAATGAGCAGTTCTTC.

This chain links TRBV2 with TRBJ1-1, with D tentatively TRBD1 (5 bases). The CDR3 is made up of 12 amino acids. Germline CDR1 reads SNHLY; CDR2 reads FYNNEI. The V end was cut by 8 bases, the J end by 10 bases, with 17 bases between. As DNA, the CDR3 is TGTGCCAGCGGGTTCCAGGGTTTGGGAGCTTTCTTT. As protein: CASGFQGLGAFF. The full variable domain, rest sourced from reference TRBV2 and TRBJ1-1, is EPEVTQTPSHQVTQMGQEVILRCVPISNHLYFYWYRQILGQKVEFLVSFYNNEISEKSEIFDDQFSVERPDGSNFTLKIRSTKLEDSAMYFCASGFQGLGAFFGQGTRLTVV.

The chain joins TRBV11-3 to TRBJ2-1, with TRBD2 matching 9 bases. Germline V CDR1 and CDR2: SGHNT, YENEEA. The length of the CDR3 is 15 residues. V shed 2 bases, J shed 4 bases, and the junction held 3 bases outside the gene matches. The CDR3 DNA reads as TGTGCCAGCAGCTTAAGCCTAGCGGGGTACAATGAGCAGTTCTTC. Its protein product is CASSLSLAGYNEQFF.

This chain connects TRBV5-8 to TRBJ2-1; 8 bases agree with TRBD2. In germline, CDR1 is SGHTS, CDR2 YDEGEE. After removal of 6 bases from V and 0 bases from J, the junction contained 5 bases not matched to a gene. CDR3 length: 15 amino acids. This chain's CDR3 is CASNSGKSSYNEQFF. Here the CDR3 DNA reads TGTGCCAGCAATAGCGGGAAGAGCTCCTACAATGAGCAGTTCTTC.

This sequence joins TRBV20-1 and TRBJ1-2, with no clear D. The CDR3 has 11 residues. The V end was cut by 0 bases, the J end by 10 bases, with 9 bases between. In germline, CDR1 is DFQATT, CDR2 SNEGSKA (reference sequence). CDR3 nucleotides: TGCAGTGCTAGAGATGTAGCCTTCTACACCTTC. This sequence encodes CSARDVAFYTF.

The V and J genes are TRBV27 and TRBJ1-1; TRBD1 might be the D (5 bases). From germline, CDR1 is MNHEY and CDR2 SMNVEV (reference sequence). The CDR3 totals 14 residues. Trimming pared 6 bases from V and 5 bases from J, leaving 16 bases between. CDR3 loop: CASSKGEGGTEAFF. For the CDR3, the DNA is TGTGCCAGCAGCAAAGGGGAGGGAGGGACTGAAGCTTTCTTT.

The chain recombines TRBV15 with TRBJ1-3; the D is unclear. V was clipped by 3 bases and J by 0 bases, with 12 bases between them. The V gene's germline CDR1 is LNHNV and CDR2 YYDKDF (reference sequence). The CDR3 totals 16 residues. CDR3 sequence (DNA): TGTGCCACCAGCAGGGCCGGCGGTTTCTCTGGAAACACCATATATTTT. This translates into CATSRAGGFSGNTIYF.

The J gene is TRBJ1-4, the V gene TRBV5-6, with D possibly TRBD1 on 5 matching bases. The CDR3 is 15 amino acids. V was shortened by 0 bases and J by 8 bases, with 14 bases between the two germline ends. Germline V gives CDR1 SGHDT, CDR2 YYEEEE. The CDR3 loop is CASSLGDSFREKLFF. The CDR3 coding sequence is TGTGCCAGCAGCTTGGGCGACAGCTTTCGGGAAAAACTGTTTTTT.

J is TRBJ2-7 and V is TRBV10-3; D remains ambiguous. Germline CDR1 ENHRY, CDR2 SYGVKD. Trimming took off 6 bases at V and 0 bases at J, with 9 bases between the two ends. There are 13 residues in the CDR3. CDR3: CAIRETDSYEQYF. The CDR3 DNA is TGTGCCATCAGGGAAACAGACTCCTACGAGCAGTACTTC.

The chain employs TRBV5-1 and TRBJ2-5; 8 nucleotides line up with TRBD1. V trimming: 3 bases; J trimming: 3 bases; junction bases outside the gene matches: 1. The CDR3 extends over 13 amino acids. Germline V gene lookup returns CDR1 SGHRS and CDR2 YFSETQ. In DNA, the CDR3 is TGCGCCAGCAGCTCGACAGGGGAAGAGACCCAGTACTTC. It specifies CASSSTGEETQYF.

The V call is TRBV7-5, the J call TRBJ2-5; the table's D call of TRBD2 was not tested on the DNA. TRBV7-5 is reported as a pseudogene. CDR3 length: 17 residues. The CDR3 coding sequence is TGTGCCAGAAGCTGCGGACTAGCGGGGGGGCTCAAAGAGACCCAGTACTTC. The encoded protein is CARSCGLAGGLKETQYF.

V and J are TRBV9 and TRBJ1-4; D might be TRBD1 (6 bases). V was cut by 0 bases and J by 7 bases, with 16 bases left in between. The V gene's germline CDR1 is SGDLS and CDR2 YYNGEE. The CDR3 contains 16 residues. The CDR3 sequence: CASSVGRTAPTEKLFF. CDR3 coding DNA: TGTGCCAGCAGCGTAGGGAGGACAGCCCCGACTGAAAAACTGTTTTTT.

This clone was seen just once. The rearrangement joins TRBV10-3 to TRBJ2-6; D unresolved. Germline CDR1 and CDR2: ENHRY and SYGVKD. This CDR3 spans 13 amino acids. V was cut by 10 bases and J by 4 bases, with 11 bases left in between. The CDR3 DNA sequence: TGTGCCACCTTAACTGTCGGGGCCAACGTCCTGACTTTC. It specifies CATLTVGANVLTF.

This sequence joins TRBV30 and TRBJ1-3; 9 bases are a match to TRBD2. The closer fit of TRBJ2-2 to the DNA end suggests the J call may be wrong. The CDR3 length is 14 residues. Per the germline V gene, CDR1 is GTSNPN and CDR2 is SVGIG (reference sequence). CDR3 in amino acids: CAWVAGVHTGELFF. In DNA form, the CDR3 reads TGTGCCTGGGTAGCGGGAGTACACACCGGGGAGCTGTTTTTT.